The present TCR beta chain was sequenced within a study of T cells after posttransplantation cyclophosphamide. Control samples came 1 year after myeloablative marrow transplants with methotrexate plus calcineurin inhibitor. Germline CDR1 is SGHTS and CDR2 is YDEGEE. The CDR3 length is 14 residues. V was clipped by 2 bases and J by 11 bases; unmatched bases: 13. The repertoire was sequenced with immunoSEQ multiplex PCR; TCRdb's copy has only in-frame clones and lacks some. The sample consists of roughly 17,000 clones, 85% of them appearing once. The sequencing used PBMCs, collected after allogeneic stem cell transplant with calcineurin inhibitor and methotrexate. This rearrangement joins TRBV5-8 to TRBJ2-7, with TRBD1 matching over 7 bases. The source of this sequence is a female patient younger than 35 who received an allogeneic stem cell transplant from an unrelated donor, was CMV-positive, and had acute and chronic GVHD. Some T cells may be graft donor cells. CDR3 protein: CASSFRDRASPKYF. The DNA of the CDR3 is TGTGCCAGCAGCTTTCGAGACAGGGCCTCACCGAAGTACTTC.